This TCR beta chain originates from a study of cytomegalovirus exposure and HLA in healthy donors. The germline CDR1 and CDR2 sequences are LNHDA and SQIVND (reference sequence). Trimming took off 3 bases at V and 5 bases at J, with 16 bases between the two ends. The CDR3 is made up of 15 amino acids. Primers: 60 Vbeta forward and 13 Jbeta reverse. Data came from immunoSEQ multiplex PCR; TCRdb stores just in-frame clones and leaves some out. The table has about 190,000 clones, roughly three quarters seen once. Study results and limitations: TCR beta V segments were, for the most part, productive about 87% or about 30% of the time in an earlier analysis.

Notes on this clone: What it recognizes is unknown.

The chain has TRBV19 and TRBJ1-2; D is possibly TRBD1 (6 bases). The sequenced sample consisted of PBMCs. The origin of this receptor is a woman in her forties or fifties in good health and CMV-seronegative. In nucleotides, the CDR3 is TGTGCCAGTAGTATGACGGGACAAAAAGTTTATGGCTACACCTTC. It encodes CASSMTGQKVYGYTF.